This T cell receptor (beta chain) was obtained from a study of response to subunit inactivated influenza vaccine. Trimming removed 7 bases at V and 6 bases at J, with 23 bases between. The CDR3 is 15 amino acids. The germline V gene has CDR1 SQVTM and CDR2 ANQGSEA. This clonotype was seen a handful of times. TCRdb called the RT-PCR reads again in MiXCR, with one record for every CDR3 protein. The data hold roughly 700,000 distinct CDR3 sequences, with approximately 15% observed a single time. The V and J genes are TRBV29-1 and TRBJ2-3, with a tentative D call TRBD1 (6 bases). The sequencing here drew on PBMCs from blood, taken approximately 12 days after vaccination. The TCR was taken from a man aged 50-60 years who received an inactivated influenza vaccine. The CDR3 nucleotides read TGCAGCGGGGAGACGGGCAGGGGACGTTCTGATACGCAGTATTTT. As protein: CSGETGRGRSDTQYF.